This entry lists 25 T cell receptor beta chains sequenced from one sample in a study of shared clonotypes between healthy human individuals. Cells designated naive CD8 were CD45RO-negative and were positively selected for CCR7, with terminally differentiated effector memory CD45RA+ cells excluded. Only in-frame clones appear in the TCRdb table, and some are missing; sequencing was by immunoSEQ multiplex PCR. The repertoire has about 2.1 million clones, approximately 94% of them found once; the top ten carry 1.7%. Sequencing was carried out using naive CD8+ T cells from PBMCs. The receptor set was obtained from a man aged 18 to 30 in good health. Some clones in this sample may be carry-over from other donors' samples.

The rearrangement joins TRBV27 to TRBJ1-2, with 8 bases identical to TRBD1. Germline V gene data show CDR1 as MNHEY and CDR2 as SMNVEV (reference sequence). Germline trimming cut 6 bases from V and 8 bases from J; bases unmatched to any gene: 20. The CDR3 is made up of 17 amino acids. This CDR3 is CASRSGPGGAGTGGYTF. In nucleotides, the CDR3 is TGTGCCAGCAGGAGTGGGCCAGGGGGCGCGGGAACGGGAGGCTACACCTTC.

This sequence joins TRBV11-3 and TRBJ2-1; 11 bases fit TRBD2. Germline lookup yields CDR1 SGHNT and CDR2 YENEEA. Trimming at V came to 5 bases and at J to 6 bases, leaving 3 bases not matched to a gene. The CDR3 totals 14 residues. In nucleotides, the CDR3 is TGTGCCAGCAGCAAGGGACTAGCGGCCAATGAGCAGTTCTTC. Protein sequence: CASSKGLAANEQFF. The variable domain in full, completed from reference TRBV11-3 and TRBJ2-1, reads EAGVVQSPRYKIIEKKQPVAFWCNPISGHNTLYWYLQNLGQGPELLIRYENEEAVDDSQLPKDRFSAERLKGVDSTLKIQPAELGDSAVYLCASSKGLAANEQFFGPGTRLTVL.

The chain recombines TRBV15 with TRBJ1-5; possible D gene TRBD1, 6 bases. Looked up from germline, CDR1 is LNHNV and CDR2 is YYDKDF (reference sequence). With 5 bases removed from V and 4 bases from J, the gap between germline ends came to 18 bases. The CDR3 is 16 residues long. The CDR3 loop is CATSPRGGVRNQPQHF. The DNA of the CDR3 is TGTGCCACCAGCCCGAGAGGGGGGGTAAGGAATCAGCCCCAGCATTTT.

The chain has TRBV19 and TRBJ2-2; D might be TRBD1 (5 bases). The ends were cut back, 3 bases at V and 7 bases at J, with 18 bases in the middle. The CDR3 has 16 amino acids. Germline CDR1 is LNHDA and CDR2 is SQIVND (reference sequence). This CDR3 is CASSIRQILDYGELFF. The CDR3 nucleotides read TGTGCCAGTAGTATCCGACAGATCCTGGATTACGGGGAGCTGTTTTTT. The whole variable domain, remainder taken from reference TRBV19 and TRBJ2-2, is DGGITQSPKYLFRKEGQNVTLSCEQNLNHDAMYWYRQDPGQGLRLIYYSQIVNDFQKGDIAEGYSVSREKKESFPLTVTSAQKNPTAFYLCASSIRQILDYGELFFGEGSRLTVL.

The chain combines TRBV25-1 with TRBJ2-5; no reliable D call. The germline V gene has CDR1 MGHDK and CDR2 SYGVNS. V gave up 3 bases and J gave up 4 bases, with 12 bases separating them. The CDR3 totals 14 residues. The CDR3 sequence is CASSEKGFIETQYF. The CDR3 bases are TGTGCCAGCAGTGAGAAGGGTTTTATAGAGACCCAGTACTTC.

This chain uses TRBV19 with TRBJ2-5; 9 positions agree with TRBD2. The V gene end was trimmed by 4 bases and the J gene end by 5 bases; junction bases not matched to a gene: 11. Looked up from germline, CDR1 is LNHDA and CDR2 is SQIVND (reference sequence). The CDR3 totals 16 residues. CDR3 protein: CASSRASGTVGETQYF. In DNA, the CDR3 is TGTGCCAGTAGTAGGGCTAGCGGGACGGTTGGGGAGACCCAGTACTTC.

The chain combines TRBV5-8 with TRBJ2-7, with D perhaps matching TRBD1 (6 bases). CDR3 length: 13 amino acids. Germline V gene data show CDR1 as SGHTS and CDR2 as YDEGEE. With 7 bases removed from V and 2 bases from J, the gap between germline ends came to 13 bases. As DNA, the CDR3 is TGTGCCAGCTTACCAGGGGAAGCCTACGAGCAGTACTTC. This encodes CASLPGEAYEQYF.

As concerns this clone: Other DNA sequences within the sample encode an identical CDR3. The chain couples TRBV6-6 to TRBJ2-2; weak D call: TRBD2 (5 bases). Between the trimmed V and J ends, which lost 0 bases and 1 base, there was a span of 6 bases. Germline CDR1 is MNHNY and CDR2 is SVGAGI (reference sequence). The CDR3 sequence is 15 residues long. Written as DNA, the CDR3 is TGTGCCAGCAGTTACTCGGGAGAGAACACCGGGGAGCTGTTTTTT. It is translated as CASSYSGENTGELFF.

CDR3: CASSRDRGHEQYF. The CDR3 region has the DNA TGTGCCAGCAGCAGGGACAGGGGGCACGAGCAGTACTTC. V is TRBV9 and J is TRBJ2-7; 12 nucleotides align to TRBD1. The germline gives CDR1 SGDLS, CDR2 YYNGEE. V lost 4 bases, J lost 5 bases, and 1 base stayed unmatched. The CDR3 sequence is 13 residues long.

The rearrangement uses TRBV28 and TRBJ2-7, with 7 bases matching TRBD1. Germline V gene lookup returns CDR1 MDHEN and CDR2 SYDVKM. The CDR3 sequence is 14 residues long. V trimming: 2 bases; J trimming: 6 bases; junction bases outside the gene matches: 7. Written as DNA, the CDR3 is TGTGCCAGCAGTTTAAGGAACAGGGGAGCCGAGCAGTACTTC. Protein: CASSLRNRGAEQYF. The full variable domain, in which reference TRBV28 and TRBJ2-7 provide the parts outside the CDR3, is DVKVTQSSRYLVKRTGEKVFLECVQDMDHENMFWYRQDPGLGLRLIYFSYDVKMKEKGDIPEGYSVSREKKERFSLILESASTNQTSMYLCASSLRNRGAEQYFGPGTRLTVT.

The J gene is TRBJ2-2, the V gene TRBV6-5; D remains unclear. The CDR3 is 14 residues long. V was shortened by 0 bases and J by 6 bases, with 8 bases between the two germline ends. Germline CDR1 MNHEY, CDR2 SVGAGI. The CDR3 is CASSYSKGSGELFF. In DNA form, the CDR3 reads TGTGCCAGCAGTTACTCGAAAGGCTCCGGGGAGCTGTTTTTT.

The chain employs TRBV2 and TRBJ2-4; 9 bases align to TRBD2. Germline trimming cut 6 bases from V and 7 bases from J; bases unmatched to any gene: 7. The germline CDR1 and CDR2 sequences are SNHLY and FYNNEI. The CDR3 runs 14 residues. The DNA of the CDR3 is TGTGCCAGCAGCGGCGGGAGGGCCGGGAACATTCAGTACTTC. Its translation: CASSGGRAGNIQYF.

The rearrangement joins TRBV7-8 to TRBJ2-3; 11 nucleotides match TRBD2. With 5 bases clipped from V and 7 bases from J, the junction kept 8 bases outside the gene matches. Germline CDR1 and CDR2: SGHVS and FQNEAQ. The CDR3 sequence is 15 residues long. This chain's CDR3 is CASSPVPSGGNTQYF. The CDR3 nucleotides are TGTGCCAGCAGCCCCGTACCTAGCGGGGGGAATACGCAGTATTTT.

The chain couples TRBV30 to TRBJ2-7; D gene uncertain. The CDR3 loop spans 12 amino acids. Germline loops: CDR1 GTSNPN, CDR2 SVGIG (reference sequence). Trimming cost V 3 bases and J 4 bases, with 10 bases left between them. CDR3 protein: CAWSSEDYEQYF. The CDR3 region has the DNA TGTGCCTGGAGCTCAGAGGATTACGAGCAGTACTTC. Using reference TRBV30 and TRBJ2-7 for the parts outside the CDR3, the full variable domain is SQTIHQWPATLVQPVGSPLSLECTVEGTSNPNLYWYRQAAGRGLQLLFYSVGIGQISSEVPQNLSASRPQDRQFILSSKKLLLSDSGFYLCAWSSEDYEQYFGPGTRLTVT.

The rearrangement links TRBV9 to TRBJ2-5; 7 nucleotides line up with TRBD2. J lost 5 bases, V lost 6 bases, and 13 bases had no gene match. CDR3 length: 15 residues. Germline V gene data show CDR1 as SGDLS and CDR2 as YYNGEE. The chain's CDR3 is CASNGVAGDGETQYF. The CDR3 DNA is TGTGCCAGCAACGGTGTGGCGGGAGATGGGGAGACCCAGTACTTC.

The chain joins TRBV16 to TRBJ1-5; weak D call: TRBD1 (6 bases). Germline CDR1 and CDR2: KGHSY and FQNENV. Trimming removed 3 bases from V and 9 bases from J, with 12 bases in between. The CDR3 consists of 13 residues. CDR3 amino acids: CASSHEQGRPQHF. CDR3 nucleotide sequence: TGTGCCAGCAGCCACGAACAGGGCAGGCCCCAGCATTTT.

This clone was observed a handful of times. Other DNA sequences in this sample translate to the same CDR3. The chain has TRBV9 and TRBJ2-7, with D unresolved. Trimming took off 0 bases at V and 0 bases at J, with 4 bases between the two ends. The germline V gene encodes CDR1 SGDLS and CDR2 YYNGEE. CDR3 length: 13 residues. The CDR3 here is CASSVGNSYEQYF. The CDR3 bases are TGTGCCAGCAGCGTAGGTAACTCCTACGAGCAGTACTTC.

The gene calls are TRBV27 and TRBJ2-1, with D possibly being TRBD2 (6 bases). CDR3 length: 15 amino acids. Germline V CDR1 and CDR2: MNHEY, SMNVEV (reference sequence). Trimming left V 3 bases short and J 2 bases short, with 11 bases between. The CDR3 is CASSFERAPYNEQFF. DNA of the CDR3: TGTGCCAGCAGTTTCGAGCGGGCCCCCTACAATGAGCAGTTCTTC.

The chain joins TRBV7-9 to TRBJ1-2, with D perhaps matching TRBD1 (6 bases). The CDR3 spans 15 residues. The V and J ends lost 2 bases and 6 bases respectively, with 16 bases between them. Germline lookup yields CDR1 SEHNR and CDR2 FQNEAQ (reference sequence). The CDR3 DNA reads TGTGCCAGCAGCTTATTCCGGGGGGCTAAAGATGGCTACACCTTC. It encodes CASSLFRGAKDGYTF.

CDR3 residues: CASSPTLAGSTDTQYF. DNA of the CDR3: TGTGCCAGCAGCCCCACTTTAGCGGGAAGCACAGATACGCAGTATTTT. The rearrangement links TRBV9 to TRBJ2-3, with TRBD2 matching 8 bases. Germline CDR1 and CDR2: SGDLS and YYNGEE. The CDR3 covers 16 residues. V was clipped by 4 bases and J by 0 bases; unmatched bases: 7.

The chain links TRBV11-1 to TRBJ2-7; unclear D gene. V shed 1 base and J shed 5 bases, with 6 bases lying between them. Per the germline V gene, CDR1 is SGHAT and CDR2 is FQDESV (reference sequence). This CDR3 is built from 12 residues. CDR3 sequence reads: CASSLGQNEQYF. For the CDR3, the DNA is TGTGCCAGCAGCTTAGGTCAAAACGAGCAGTACTTC.

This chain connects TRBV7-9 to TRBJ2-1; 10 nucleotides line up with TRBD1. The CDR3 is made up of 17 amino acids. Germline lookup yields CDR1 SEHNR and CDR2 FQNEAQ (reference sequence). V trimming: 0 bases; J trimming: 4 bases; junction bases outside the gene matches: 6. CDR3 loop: CASSLALGQGLYNEQFF. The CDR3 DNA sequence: TGTGCCAGCAGCTTAGCGTTGGGACAGGGGCTTTACAATGAGCAGTTCTTC.

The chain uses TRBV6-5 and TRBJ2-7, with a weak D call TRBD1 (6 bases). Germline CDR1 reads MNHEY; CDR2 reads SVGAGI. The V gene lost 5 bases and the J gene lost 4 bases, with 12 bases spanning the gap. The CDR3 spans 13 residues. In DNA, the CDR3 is TGTGCCAGCAGTCCGAACAGGGCGTACGAGCAGTACTTC. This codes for CASSPNRAYEQYF.

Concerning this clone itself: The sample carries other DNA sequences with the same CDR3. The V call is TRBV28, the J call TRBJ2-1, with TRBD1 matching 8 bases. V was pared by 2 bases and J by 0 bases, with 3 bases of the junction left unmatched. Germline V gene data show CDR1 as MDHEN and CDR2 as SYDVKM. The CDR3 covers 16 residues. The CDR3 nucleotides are TGTGCCAGCAGTTTAGGACAGGGCAGCTCCTACAATGAGCAGTTCTTC. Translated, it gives CASSLGQGSSYNEQFF.

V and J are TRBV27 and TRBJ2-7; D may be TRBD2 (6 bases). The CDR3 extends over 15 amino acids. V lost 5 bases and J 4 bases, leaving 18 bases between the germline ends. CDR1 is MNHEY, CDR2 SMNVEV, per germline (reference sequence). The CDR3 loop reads CASSTHVGGLYEQYF. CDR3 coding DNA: TGTGCCAGCAGTACCCACGTCGGAGGGTTGTACGAGCAGTACTTC.